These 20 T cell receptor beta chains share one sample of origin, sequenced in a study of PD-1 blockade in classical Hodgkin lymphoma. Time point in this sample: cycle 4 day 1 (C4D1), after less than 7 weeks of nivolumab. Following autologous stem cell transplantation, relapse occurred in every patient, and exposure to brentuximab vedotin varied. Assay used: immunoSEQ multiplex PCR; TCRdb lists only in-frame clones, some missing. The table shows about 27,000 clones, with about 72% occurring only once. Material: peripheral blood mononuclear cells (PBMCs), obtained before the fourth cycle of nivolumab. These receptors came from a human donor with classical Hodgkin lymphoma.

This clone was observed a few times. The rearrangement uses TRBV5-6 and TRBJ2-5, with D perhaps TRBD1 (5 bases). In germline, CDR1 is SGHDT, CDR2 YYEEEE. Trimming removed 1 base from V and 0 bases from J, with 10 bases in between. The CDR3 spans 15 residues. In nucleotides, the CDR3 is TGTGCCAGCAGCTTGATCGGACACAACCAAGAGACCCAGTACTTC. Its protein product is CASSLIGHNQETQYF.

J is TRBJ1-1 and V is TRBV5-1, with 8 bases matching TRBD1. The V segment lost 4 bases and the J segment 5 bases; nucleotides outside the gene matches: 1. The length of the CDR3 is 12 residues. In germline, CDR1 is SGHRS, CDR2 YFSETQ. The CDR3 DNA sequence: TGCGCCAGCAGCACAGGGGGGACTGAAGCTTTCTTT. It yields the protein CASSTGGTEAFF.

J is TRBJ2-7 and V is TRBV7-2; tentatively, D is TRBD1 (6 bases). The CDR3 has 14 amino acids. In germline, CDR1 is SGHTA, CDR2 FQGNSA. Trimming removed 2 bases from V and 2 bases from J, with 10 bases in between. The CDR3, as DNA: TGTGCCAGCAGCTTATGGTCAGGGGCCTACGAGCAGTACTTC. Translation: CASSLWSGAYEQYF.

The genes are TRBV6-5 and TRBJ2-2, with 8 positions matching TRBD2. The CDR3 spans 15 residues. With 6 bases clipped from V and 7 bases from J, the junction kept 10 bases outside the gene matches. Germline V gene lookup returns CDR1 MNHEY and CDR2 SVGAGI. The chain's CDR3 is CASSSFGGAIGELFF. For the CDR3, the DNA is TGTGCCAGCAGCTCCTTCGGGGGGGCCATCGGGGAGCTGTTTTTT.

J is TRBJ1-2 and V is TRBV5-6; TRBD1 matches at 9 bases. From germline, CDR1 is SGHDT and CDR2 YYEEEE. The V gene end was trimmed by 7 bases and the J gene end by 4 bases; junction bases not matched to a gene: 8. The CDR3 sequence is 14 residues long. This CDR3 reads CASHWDRDLYGYTF. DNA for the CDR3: TGTGCCAGCCATTGGGACAGGGATCTCTATGGCTACACCTTC.

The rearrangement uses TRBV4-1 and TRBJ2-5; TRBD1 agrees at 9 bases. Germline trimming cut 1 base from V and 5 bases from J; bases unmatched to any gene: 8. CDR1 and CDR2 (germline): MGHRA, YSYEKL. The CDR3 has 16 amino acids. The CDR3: CASSQGFGTGLETQYF. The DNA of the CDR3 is TGCGCCAGCAGCCAAGGTTTCGGGACAGGGCTGGAGACCCAGTACTTC.

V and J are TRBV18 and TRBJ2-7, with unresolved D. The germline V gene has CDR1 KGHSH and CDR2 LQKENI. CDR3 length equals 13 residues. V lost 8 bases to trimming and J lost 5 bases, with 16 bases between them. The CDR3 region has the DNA TGTGCCAGCAAAGACTCCAGGAACGACGAGCAGTACTTC. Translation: CASKDSRNDEQYF.

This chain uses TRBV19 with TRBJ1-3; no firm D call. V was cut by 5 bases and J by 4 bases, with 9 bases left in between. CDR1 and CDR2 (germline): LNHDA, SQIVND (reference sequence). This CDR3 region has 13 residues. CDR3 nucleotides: TGTGCCAGTAGTGTAACTCTCGGAAACACCATATATTTT. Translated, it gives CASSVTLGNTIYF.

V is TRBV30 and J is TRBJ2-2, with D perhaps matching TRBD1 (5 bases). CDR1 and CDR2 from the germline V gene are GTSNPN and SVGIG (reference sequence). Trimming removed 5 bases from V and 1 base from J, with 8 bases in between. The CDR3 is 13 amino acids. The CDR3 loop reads CAWAQGNTGELFF. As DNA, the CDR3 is TGTGCCTGGGCCCAGGGGAACACCGGGGAGCTGTTTTTT.

The CDR3 sequence: CASSLTSGGFTDTQYF. The CDR3 DNA follows: TGTGCCAGCAGCCTTACTAGCGGGGGGTTCACCGATACGCAGTATTTT. V is TRBV6-6 and J is TRBJ2-3; 12 bases line up with TRBD2. The CDR3 has 16 amino acids. Germline-derived CDR1 and CDR2 are MNHNY and SVGAGI (reference sequence). Germline trimming cut 6 bases from V and 6 bases from J; bases unmatched to any gene: 10.

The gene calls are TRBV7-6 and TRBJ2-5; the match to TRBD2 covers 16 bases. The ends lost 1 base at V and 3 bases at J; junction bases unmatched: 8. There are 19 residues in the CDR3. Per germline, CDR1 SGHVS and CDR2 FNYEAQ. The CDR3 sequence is CASSLVPGTSGGAKETQYF. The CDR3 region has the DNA TGTGCCAGCAGCTTAGTGCCCGGGACTAGCGGGGGGGCGAAAGAGACCCAGTACTTC.

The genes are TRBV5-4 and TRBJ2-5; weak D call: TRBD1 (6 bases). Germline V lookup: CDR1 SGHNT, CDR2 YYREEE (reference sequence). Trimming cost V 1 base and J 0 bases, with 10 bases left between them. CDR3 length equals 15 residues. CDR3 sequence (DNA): TGTGCCAGCAGCTTGCCCGGACAGTACCAAGAGACCCAGTACTTC. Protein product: CASSLPGQYQETQYF.

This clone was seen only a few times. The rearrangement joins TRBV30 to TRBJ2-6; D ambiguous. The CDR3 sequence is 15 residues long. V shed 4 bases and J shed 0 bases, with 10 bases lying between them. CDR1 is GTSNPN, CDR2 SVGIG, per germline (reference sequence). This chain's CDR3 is CAWTMNPSGANVLTF. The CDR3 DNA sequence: TGTGCCTGGACTATGAATCCCTCTGGGGCCAACGTCCTGACTTTC.

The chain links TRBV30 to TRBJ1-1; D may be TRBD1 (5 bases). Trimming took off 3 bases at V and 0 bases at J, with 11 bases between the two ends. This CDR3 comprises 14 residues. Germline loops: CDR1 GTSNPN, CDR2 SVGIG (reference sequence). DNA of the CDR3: TGTGCCTGGAGGGGACTTATTCTGAACACTGAAGCTTTCTTT. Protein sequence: CAWRGLILNTEAFF.

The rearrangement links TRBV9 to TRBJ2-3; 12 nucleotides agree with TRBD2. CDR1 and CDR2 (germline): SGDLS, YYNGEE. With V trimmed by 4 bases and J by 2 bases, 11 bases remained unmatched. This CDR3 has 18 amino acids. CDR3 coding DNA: TGTGCCAGCAGCCTCGGACTAGCGGGAATGGTTCCCACAGATACGCAGTATTTT. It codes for CASSLGLAGMVPTDTQYF.

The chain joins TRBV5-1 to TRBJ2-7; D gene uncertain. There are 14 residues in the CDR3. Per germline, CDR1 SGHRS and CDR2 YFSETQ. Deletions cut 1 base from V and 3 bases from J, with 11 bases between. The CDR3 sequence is CASSLSSVNYEQYF. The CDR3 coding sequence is TGCGCCAGCAGCTTGTCGTCAGTTAACTACGAGCAGTACTTC.

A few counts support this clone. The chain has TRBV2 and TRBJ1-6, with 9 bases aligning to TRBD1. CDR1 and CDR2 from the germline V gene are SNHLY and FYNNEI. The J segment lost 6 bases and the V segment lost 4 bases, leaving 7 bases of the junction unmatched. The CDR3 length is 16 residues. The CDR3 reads CASSGGTGTANSPLHF. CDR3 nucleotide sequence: TGTGCCAGCAGTGGGGGGACAGGGACGGCTAATTCACCCCTCCACTTT.

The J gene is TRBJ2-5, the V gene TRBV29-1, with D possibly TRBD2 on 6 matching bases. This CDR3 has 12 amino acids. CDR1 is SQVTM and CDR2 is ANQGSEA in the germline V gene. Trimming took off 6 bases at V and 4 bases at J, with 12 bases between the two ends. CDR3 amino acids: CSVRAGRETQYF. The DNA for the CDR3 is TGCAGCGTCCGGGCCGGGAGAGAGACCCAGTACTTC.

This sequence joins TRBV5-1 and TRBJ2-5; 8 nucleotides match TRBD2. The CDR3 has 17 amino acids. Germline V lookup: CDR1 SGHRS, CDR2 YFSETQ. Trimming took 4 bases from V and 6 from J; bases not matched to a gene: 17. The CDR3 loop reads CASSHGGGGLAEKTQYF. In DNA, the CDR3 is TGCGCCAGCAGCCATGGGGGCGGGGGGCTCGCTGAAAAGACCCAGTACTTC. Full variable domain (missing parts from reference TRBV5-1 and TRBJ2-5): KAGVTQTPRYLIKTRGQQVTLSCSPISGHRSVSWYQQTPGQGLQFLFEYFSETQRNKGNFPGRFSGRQFSNSRSEMNVSTLELGDSALYLCASSHGGGGLAEKTQYFGPGTRLLVL.

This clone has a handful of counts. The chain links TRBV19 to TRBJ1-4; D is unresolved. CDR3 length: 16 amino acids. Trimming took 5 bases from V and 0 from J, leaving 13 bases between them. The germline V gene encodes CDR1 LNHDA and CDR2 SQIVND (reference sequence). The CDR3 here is CASSWGEASTNEKLFF. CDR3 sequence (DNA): TGTGCCAGTAGTTGGGGTGAAGCCTCAACTAATGAAAAACTGTTTTTT.